This TCR beta chain was found in a study of cytomegalovirus exposure and HLA in healthy donors. Findings and limits, study-wide: Immune exposure data for these donors was limited to CMV serostatus. TRBV6-2, TRBV6-3 and some other V segments were excluded as indistinguishable.

PCR employed 60 Vbeta and 13 Jbeta primers. Assay used: immunoSEQ multiplex PCR; TCRdb lists only in-frame clones, some missing. The sample has 95,000 to 150,000 clones, 65% to 85% seen once; the top ten hold 0.24%. Germline V gene sequence: CDR1 MNHEY, CDR2 SMNVEV (reference sequence). The CDR3 totals 17 residues. With V trimmed by 2 bases and J by 1 base, 7 bases remained unmatched. This clone was seen a single time. What it binds is unknown. Input material: PBMCs. This TCR was sampled from a man aged 50-60 years in good health and CMV-seronegative. J is TRBJ1-1 and V is TRBV27; the match to TRBD1 covers 10 bases. CDR3 sequence (DNA): TGTGCCAGCAGTTTAGTAGGGACAGGGGCGGGGAACACTGAAGCTTTCTTT. Protein sequence: CASSLVGTGAGNTEAFF.